In its sample, the clone carrying this T cell receptor (beta chain) was seen a few times. The sample belongs to a study of memory CD4+ T cells and cytomegalovirus serostatus. In the study overall: Of the healthy Belgian adults, 9 were CMV seropositive and 24 seronegative.

The sort gate was single viable CD3+CD4+CD8-CD45RO+ cells for memory CD4+ T cells. Profiled with immunoSEQ multiplex PCR; TCRdb holds only in-frame clones, not every one. Of some 73,000 clones listed, about 78% are singletons. Germline V gene data show CDR1 as MNHEY and CDR2 as SMNVEV (reference sequence). The V gene end was trimmed by 2 bases and the J gene end by 2 bases; junction bases not matched to a gene: 6. CDR3 size: 16 residues. The specimen was memory CD4+ T cells from blood. The receptor was derived from an adult in good health and CMV-seropositive. The chain uses TRBV27 and TRBJ2-5; 9 bases line up with TRBD2. This CDR3 reads CASSLLSGGIQETQYF. The CDR3 DNA reads as TGTGCCAGCAGTTTACTTAGCGGGGGTATTCAAGAGACCCAGTACTTC.